This TCR beta chain was identified in a study of blood T cell repertoires in COVID-19. Study background: T cells, B-cell-depleted T cells, or PBMCs provided the cDNA or gDNA that served as material.

The repertoire was sequenced with immunoSEQ multiplex PCR; TCRdb's copy has only in-frame clones and lacks some. The sample lists approximately 200,000 clones, more than 75% occurring once. V shed 6 bases, J shed 2 bases, and the junction held 4 bases outside the gene matches. Germline lookup yields CDR1 MNHEY and CDR2 SVGAGI. This CDR3 has 14 amino acids. Sample: peripheral blood. This sequence originates from a man aged 60 to 69 who had recovered from COVID-19. The chain links TRBV6-5 to TRBJ1-5, with 7 bases lining up with TRBD1. The CDR3 is CASSLGQGNQPQHF. DNA for the CDR3: TGTGCCAGCAGCCTAGGACAGGGCAATCAGCCCCAGCATTTT.